A selection of T cell receptor beta chains follows, all from one sample in a study of blood T cell repertoires in COVID-19. This table comes from immunoSEQ multiplex PCR, and its TCRdb copy is limited to in-frame clones, with some not included. The sample carries about half a million clones, about nine tenths recorded once. The sample taken for sequencing was PBMCs or T cells enriched from blood (not recorded which). The receptor set was obtained from a woman aged 55-70 years who had recovered from COVID-19. Both conserved end residues are part of each CDR3. The order of the fields is D gene, J gene, clone size, V gene, CDR3 protein, CDR3 DNA. The D gene is left open where the match is weak. Expanded clones are given a class, and other clones once, few, many or no size at all.

-	TRBJ2-7	-	TRBV11-3	CASSSVTSSYEQYF	TGTGCCAGCAGTTCAGTAACTAGCTCCTACGAGCAGTACTTC
TRBD1	TRBJ1-1	-	TRBV18	CASSTGQGATEAFF	TGTGCCAGCTCTACGGGACAGGGGGCGACTGAAGCTTTCTTT
-	TRBJ2-7	-	TRBV6-5	CASNLAGPSYEQYF	TGTGCCAGCAATCTGGCAGGGCCCTCCTACGAGCAGTACTTC
-	TRBJ1-2	-	TRBV6-1	CASSEFQERGYTF	TGTGCCAGCAGTGAATTTCAGGAACGGGGCTACACCTTC
TRBD1	TRBJ1-1	once	TRBV11-2	CASSSYRGRSENTEAFF	TGTGCCAGCAGCTCCTACAGGGGACGGTCAGAGAACACTGAAGCTTTCTTT
TRBD1	TRBJ2-5	-	TRBV10-3	CAISPRDRGASGETQYF	TGTGCCATTTCCCCCCGGGACAGGGGTGCATCGGGAGAGACCCAGTACTTC
TRBD1	TRBJ2-3	-	TRBV19	CASAGFRGQGSTDTQYF	TGTGCCAGTGCCGGCTTTAGGGGACAGGGTTCCACAGATACGCAGTATTTT
-	TRBJ2-1	-	TRBV13	CASSFRGVGFYEQFF	TGTGCCAGCAGCTTCAGGGGAGTGGGTTTCTATGAGCAGTTCTTC
-	TRBJ1-1	many	TRBV11-3	CASSFSHEAFF	TGTGCCAGCAGCTTTAGTCATGAAGCTTTCTTT
TRBD1	TRBJ2-2	-	TRBV7-6	CASSLRSGTAHISNTGELFF	TGTGCCAGCAGTCTGCGCTCCGGGACAGCCCATATTTCGAACACCGGGGAGCTGTTTTTT
-	TRBJ2-7	-	TRBV5-1	CASSSDIYEQYF	TGCGCCAGCAGTTCAGATATCTACGAGCAGTACTTC
TRBD1	TRBJ2-3	-	TRBV19	CASSGTGGATDTQYF	TGTGCCAGTAGCGGGACAGGGGGCGCGACAGATACGCAGTATTTT
-	TRBJ1-1	once	TRBV5-1	CASSFRAPNTEAFF	TGCGCCAGCAGCTTCCGAGCGCCGAACACTGAAGCTTTCTTT
-	TRBJ1-5	-	TRBV27	CASSSNPGDNQPQHF	TGTGCCAGCAGTTCAAATCCAGGGGACAATCAGCCCCAGCATTTT
-	TRBJ1-1	-	TRBV19	CASSAQLNTEAFF	TGTGCCAGTAGTGCACAGTTGAACACTGAAGCTTTCTTT
-	TRBJ1-1	-	TRBV20-1	CSASLNPSAGTEAFF	TGCAGTGCTAGTTTAAACCCCTCCGCGGGGACTGAAGCTTTCTTT
-	TRBJ2-1	-	TRBV13	CASMRGWDNEQFF	TGTGCCAGCATGCGGGGATGGGACAATGAGCAGTTCTTC
TRBD2	TRBJ2-5	-	TRBV19	CASSIWRVAGGTSETQYF	TGTGCCAGTAGTATTTGGAGGGTAGCGGGGGGAACATCGGAGACCCAGTACTTC
-	TRBJ1-5	-	TRBV7-8	CASSLGRESNQPQHF	TGTGCCAGCAGCTTAGGGCGGGAGAGCAATCAGCCCCAGCATTTT
TRBD1	TRBJ1-1	-	TRBV5-1	CASTRTGGINTEAFF	TGCGCCAGCACCCGGACAGGGGGAATAAACACTGAAGCTTTCTTT
-	TRBJ1-4	-	TRBV6-2/TRBV6-3	CASSPPEATGRAHEKLFF	TGTGCCAGCAGCCCTCCTGAAGCGACAGGTCGCGCCCATGAAAAACTGTTTTTT
-	TRBJ1-2	few	TRBV4-1	CASSQAEGSYGYTF	TGCGCCAGCAGCCAAGCCGAGGGTAGCTATGGCTACACCTTC
TRBD1	TRBJ1-1	-	TRBV7-9	CASSPRDRGSTEAFF	TGTGCCAGCAGCCCGCGGGACAGGGGGAGCACTGAAGCTTTCTTT
TRBD2	TRBJ2-1	-	TRBV7-8	CASSPLGSGGTYNEQFF	TGTGCCAGCAGCCCCCTGGGTAGCGGGGGGACCTACAATGAGCAGTTCTTC
TRBD2	TRBJ2-2	-	TRBV5-1	CASKPGGLNTGELFF	TGCGCCAGCAAACCGGGGGGTCTTAACACCGGGGAGCTGTTTTTT
TRBD2	TRBJ2-2	-	TRBV2	CASSVKRGGVAGELFF	TGTGCCAGCAGTGTTAAGCGGGGGGGCGTCGCCGGGGAGCTGTTTTTT